These 15 T cell receptor beta chains were all obtained from the same sample, sequenced in a study of blood T cell repertoires in COVID-19. Clones were sequenced by immunoSEQ multiplex PCR, and TCRdb holds only the in-frame ones, with some missing. The sample has 250,000 or so clones, about 86% seen once. The sample comprised PBMCs or T cells enriched from blood (not recorded which). All receptors derive from a man in his fifties or sixties who had recovered from COVID-19.

The chain carries TRBV6-1 and TRBJ2-5; possible D gene TRBD2, 6 bases. CDR1 and CDR2 from the germline V gene are MNHNS and SASEGT. This CDR3 has 15 amino acids. V lost 1 base and J lost 2, with 11 bases in between. The CDR3 reads CASSEGGTLQETQYF. The CDR3 region has the DNA TGTGCCAGCAGTGAAGGGGGGACTTTACAAGAGACCCAGTACTTC.

The rearrangement joins TRBV7-8 to TRBJ2-3; TRBD1 agrees at 8 bases. The CDR3 runs to 17 residues. Germline values: CDR1 SGHVS, CDR2 FQNEAQ. The junction had 13 bases not matched to a gene; V was cut back by 4 bases and J by 4 bases. As DNA, the CDR3 is TGTGCCAGCAGCTCAAGCCGCAACAGGGGGGCCCCAGATACGCAGTATTTT. This encodes CASSSSRNRGAPDTQYF. Full variable domain (rest looked up from reference TRBV7-8 and TRBJ2-3): GAGVSQSPRYKVAKRGQDVALRCDPISGHVSLFWYQQALGQGPEFLTYFQNEAQLDKSGLPSDRFFAERPEGSVSTLKIQRTQQEDSAVYLCASSSSRNRGAPDTQYFGPGTRLTVL.

This chain uses TRBV19 with TRBJ2-6, with TRBD1 matching over 8 bases. V trimming: 5 bases; J trimming: 2 bases; junction bases outside the gene matches: 8. This CDR3 is 17 amino acids long. Germline-derived CDR1 and CDR2 are LNHDA and SQIVND (reference sequence). The CDR3 here is CASSQDRGLPGANVLTF. DNA of the CDR3: TGTGCCAGTAGTCAAGACAGGGGCCTCCCTGGGGCCAACGTCCTGACTTTC.

The chain carries TRBV30 and TRBJ2-2, with 13 bases aligning to TRBD2. Germline lookup yields CDR1 GTSNPN and CDR2 SVGIG (reference sequence). The CDR3 spans 15 residues. Germline trimming cut 8 bases from V and 7 bases from J; bases unmatched to any gene: 10. The CDR3 coding sequence is TGTGCCCTCACCGGGACTAGCGGGGTGGTCGGGGAGCTGTTTTTT. Translating it yields CALTGTSGVVGELFF.

The chain carries TRBV28 and TRBJ1-1, with D maybe TRBD1 (5 bases). The CDR3 sequence is 13 residues long. Germline values: CDR1 MDHEN, CDR2 SYDVKM. The V and J ends lost 7 bases and 11 bases respectively, with 20 bases between them. The CDR3: CASTKLARAGAFF. The CDR3 DNA is TGTGCCAGCACTAAACTTGCCAGGGCGGGGGCTTTCTTT.

V is TRBV11-3 and J is TRBJ2-7, with 7 positions matching TRBD1. Germline assignment: CDR1 SGHNT and CDR2 YENEEA. The junction had 20 bases not matched to a gene; V was cut back by 5 bases and J by 4 bases. There are 18 residues in the CDR3. The CDR3 sequence: CASSPHYLIPGQRYEQYF. CDR3 coding DNA: TGTGCCAGCAGCCCGCACTACCTAATACCGGGACAGAGATACGAGCAGTACTTC.

J is TRBJ2-1 and V is TRBV5-8; TRBD2 might be the D (6 bases). Germline assignment: CDR1 SGHTS and CDR2 YDEGEE. CDR3 length: 15 amino acids. V lost 0 bases to trimming and J lost 5 bases, with 12 bases between them. The CDR3 region is CASSLVVAVDNEQFF. CDR3 sequence (DNA): TGTGCCAGCAGCTTGGTGGTAGCGGTTGACAATGAGCAGTTCTTC.

This chain links TRBV13 with TRBJ1-2; 10 positions agree with TRBD1. Germline V lookup: CDR1 PRHDT, CDR2 FYEKMQ (reference sequence). The CDR3 is 16 amino acids. With V trimmed by 2 bases and J by 4 bases, 7 bases remained unmatched. CDR3 in amino acids: CASSLRQTGGVYGYTF. The CDR3 DNA reads as TGTGCCAGCAGCTTACGCCAGACAGGGGGCGTCTATGGCTACACCTTC. Full variable domain (remainder filled in from reference TRBV13 and TRBJ1-2): AAGVIQSPRHLIKEKRETATLKCYPIPRHDTVYWYQQGPGQDPQFLISFYEKMQSDKGSIPDRFSAQQFSDYHSELNMSSLELGDSALYFCASSLRQTGGVYGYTFGSGTRLTVV.

This chain joins TRBV4-2 and TRBJ2-1; 14 bases line up with TRBD2. Germline CDR1 is LGHNA and CDR2 is YNFKEQ. Losses at the gene ends were 1 base for V and 4 bases for J; bases not matched to a gene: 6. The CDR3 consists of 18 residues. The CDR3 bases are TGTGCCAGCAGCCAAGTGACTAGCGGGGGGGTAGCTTACAATGAGCAGTTCTTC. Its protein is CASSQVTSGGVAYNEQFF.

This clone came up once. The J gene is TRBJ1-1, the V gene TRBV27, with 7 nucleotides matching TRBD1. The V gene's germline CDR1 is MNHEY and CDR2 SMNVEV (reference sequence). Trimming cost V 7 bases and J 0 bases; bases outside gene matches: 2. This CDR3 contains 13 residues. The CDR3 bases are TGTGCCAGCACCGGGACAGTGAACACTGAAGCTTTCTTT. Residues: CASTGTVNTEAFF.

The chain uses TRBV19 and TRBJ1-5, with a tentative D call TRBD1 (5 bases). The germline V and J ends were trimmed by 9 bases and 2 bases, with 11 bases remaining between them. From germline, CDR1 is LNHDA and CDR2 SQIVND (reference sequence). This CDR3 region has 13 residues. The CDR3 region is CASRDLGNQPQHF. Written as DNA, the CDR3 is TGTGCCAGCAGGGACTTAGGCAATCAGCCCCAGCATTTT. The full variable domain, its missing parts supplied by reference TRBV19 and TRBJ1-5, is DGGITQSPKYLFRKEGQNVTLSCEQNLNHDAMYWYRQDPGQGLRLIYYSQIVNDFQKGDIAEGYSVSREKKESFPLTVTSAQKNPTAFYLCASRDLGNQPQHFGDGTRLSIL.

Remarks on this clone: Different DNA sequences within this sample yield the same CDR3. The chain carries TRBV18 and TRBJ1-5; 8 bases match TRBD1. The CDR3 is made up of 14 amino acids. The ends lost 5 bases at V and 2 bases at J; junction bases unmatched: 2. Germline V gene sequence: CDR1 KGHSH, CDR2 LQKENI. CDR3 nucleotides: TGTGCCAGCTCAGGACAGGGAGGCAATCAGCCCCAGCATTTT. The encoded protein is CASSGQGGNQPQHF.

V and J are TRBV11-1 and TRBJ1-6; 12 nucleotides line up with TRBD1. Germline assignment: CDR1 SGHAT and CDR2 FQDESV (reference sequence). The CDR3 covers 14 residues. The V segment lost 3 bases and the J segment 10 bases; nucleotides outside the gene matches: 1. The CDR3 DNA reads TGTGCCAGCAGCTTCGGGACAGGGGGCTCACCCCTCCACTTT. It yields the protein CASSFGTGGSPLHF.

The V call is TRBV7-9, the J call TRBJ1-1; D is perhaps TRBD1 (5 bases). V shed 2 bases and J shed 1 base, with 14 bases lying between them. The germline V gene encodes CDR1 SEHNR and CDR2 FQNEAQ (reference sequence). The CDR3 runs 16 residues. CDR3 sequence (DNA): TGTGCCAGCAGCTTAATATCGTGGGGCGGGAACACTGAAGCTTTCTTT. This translates into CASSLISWGGNTEAFF.

This clone is a singleton in its sample. This chain uses TRBV10-3 with TRBJ2-3; D is undetermined. This CDR3 spans 14 amino acids. Germline V gene data show CDR1 as ENHRY and CDR2 as SYGVKD. V was shortened by 2 bases and J by 4 bases, with 10 bases between the two germline ends. The CDR3 sequence is CAISEDSTADTQYF. In DNA, the CDR3 is TGTGCCATCAGTGAGGACTCAACCGCAGATACGCAGTATTTT.